Listed below are T cell receptor beta chains from one sample, sequenced in a study of CD8+ T cells in alopecia areata. Sequencing was performed with immunoSEQ multiplex PCR; in TCRdb, only in-frame clones are kept and a portion is missing. The table has about 140,000 clones, about half seen once. The material was CD4+ T cells sorted from blood, obtained at week 0. The receptors stem from a human donor with alopecia areata. The CDR3 runs from the conserved cysteine through the conserved F or W. The D gene is left open where the match is weak. A row's size may be missing; if present it is once, few, many or a size class.

J gene | clone size | D gene | CDR3 length | V gene | CDR3 protein | CDR3 DNA
TRBJ2-3 | - | - | 14 | TRBV28 | CANTHTGGTDTQYF | TGTGCCAACACCCACACAGGAGGCACAGATACGCAGTATTTT
TRBJ2-7 | - | TRBD2 | 16 | TRBV7-9 | CASSLSGGSSSYEQYF | TGTGCCAGCAGCTTATCCGGCGGGAGTTCATCCTACGAGCAGTACTTC
TRBJ2-6 | - | - | 14 | TRBV27 | CASSLWTGANVLTF | TGTGCCAGCAGTTTATGGACTGGGGCCAACGTCCTGACTTTC
TRBJ2-5 | few | - | 11 | TRBV7-2 | CASSYWETQYF | TGTGCCAGCAGCTATTGGGAGACCCAGTACTTC
TRBJ1-5 | - | - | 14 | TRBV5-1 | CASSLDRSNQPQHF | TGCGCCAGCAGCTTGGACAGAAGCAATCAGCCCCAGCATTTT
TRBJ2-6 | - | - | 17 | TRBV5-1 | CASSPTGANSGANVLTF | TGCGCCAGCAGCCCGACAGGTGCCAACTCTGGGGCCAACGTCCTGACTTTC
TRBJ2-2 | - | - | 11 | TRBV20-1 | CSATDTGELFF | TGCAGTGCCACAGACACCGGGGAGCTGTTTTTT
TRBJ1-2 | - | - | 12 | TRBV30 | CAWSWRNYGYTF | TGTGCCTGGAGTTGGAGAAACTATGGCTACACCTTC
TRBJ2-7 | - | - | 12 | TRBV4-2 | CASSQDLSEQYF | TGTGCCAGCAGCCAAGACCTGTCCGAGCAGTACTTC
TRBJ1-1 | few | - | 13 | TRBV9 | CASSVSKNTEAFF | TGTGCCAGCAGCGTATCCAAGAACACTGAAGCTTTCTTT
TRBJ2-5 | many | - | 13 | TRBV5-8 | CASSLGGVGTQYF | TGTGCCAGCAGCTTGGGCGGCGTCGGGACCCAGTACTTC
TRBJ1-1 | few | TRBD1 | 14 | TRBV7-9 | CASTNGQGGTEAFF | TGTGCCAGCACAAATGGACAGGGAGGGACTGAAGCTTTCTTT
TRBJ2-2 | - | - | 15 | TRBV6-5 | CASSVRDTYTGELFF | TGTGCCAGTTCAGTCCGGGACACATACACCGGGGAGCTGTTTTTT
TRBJ1-2 | - | - | 14 | TRBV30 | CAWSVQSGTGGYTF | TGTGCCTGGAGTGTACAATCTGGGACGGGTGGCTACACCTTC
TRBJ2-5 | few | - | 12 | TRBV7-9 | CASGDSSETQYF | TGTGCCAGTGGAGACAGCTCCGAGACCCAGTACTTC
TRBJ2-7 | - | - | 11 | TRBV20-1 | CSARGSYEQYF | TGCAGTGCTAGGGGTTCCTACGAGCAGTACTTC
TRBJ2-1 | few | - | 11 | TRBV19 | CASGPYNEQFF | TGTGCCAGCGGGCCCTACAATGAGCAGTTCTTC
TRBJ2-1 | - | TRBD2 | 16 | TRBV7-9 | CASSSEGLAGHNEQFF | TGTGCCAGCAGCTCAGAGGGACTAGCGGGACACAATGAGCAGTTCTTC
TRBJ1-1 | - | - | 11 | TRBV30 | CAWGRDTEAFF | TGTGCCTGGGGCAGGGACACTGAAGCTTTCTTT
TRBJ2-5 | few | - | 14 | TRBV5-6 | CASSLTGVGETQYF | TGTGCCAGCAGCTTAACGGGAGTGGGAGAGACCCAGTACTTC
TRBJ1-5 | - | TRBD1 | 16 | TRBV27 | CASSHSTGGSNQPQHF | TGTGCCAGCAGTCACTCCACAGGGGGAAGCAATCAGCCCCAGCATTTT
TRBJ2-7 | few | - | 15 | TRBV18 | CASSGTGVNSYEQYF | TGTGCCAGCTCCGGCACAGGTGTAAACTCCTACGAGCAGTACTTC
TRBJ1-5 | few | - | 13 | TRBV7-9 | CASSRRGDQPQHF | TGTGCCAGCAGCCGCAGGGGTGATCAGCCCCAGCATTTT
TRBJ2-7 | - | - | 12 | TRBV6-6 | CASSTLTSEQYF | TGTGCCAGCAGTACCCTAACTAGCGAGCAGTACTTC
TRBJ1-2 | few | - | 11 | TRBV7-9 | CASSLGGGYTF | TGTGCCAGCAGCTTGGGCGGGGGCTACACCTTC
TRBJ2-3 | few | - | 13 | TRBV29-1 | CSVDGGSTDTQYF | TGCAGCGTTGATGGCGGGAGCACAGATACGCAGTATTTT
TRBJ1-5 | - | - | 14 | TRBV28 | CASSFVGPNQPQHF | TGTGCCAGCAGTTTTGTGGGACCTAATCAGCCCCAGCATTTT
TRBJ2-5 | - | TRBD2 | 18 | TRBV5-1 | CASSSGTSGRKNQETQYF | TGCGCCAGCAGCTCCGGGACTAGCGGGAGGAAAAACCAAGAGACCCAGTACTTC
TRBJ2-6 | - | - | 14 | TRBV5-1 | CASGASSGANVLTF | TGCGCCAGCGGGGCTAGCTCTGGGGCCAACGTCCTGACTTTC
TRBJ1-1 | - | - | 15 | TRBV5-1 | CASSLTSTGATEAFF | TGCGCCAGCAGCCTGACCTCGACGGGGGCCACTGAAGCTTTCTTT
TRBJ2-2 | - | TRBD2 | 15 | TRBV29-1 | CSVSTSGLNTGELFF | TGCAGCGTGTCGACTAGCGGGCTGAACACCGGGGAGCTGTTTTTT
TRBJ2-7 | - | TRBD1 | 15 | TRBV27 | CASSSTGTVSYEQYF | TGTGCCAGCAGCTCCACCGGGACAGTCTCCTACGAGCAGTACTTC
TRBJ2-7 | - | - | 15 | TRBV11-2 | CASFEGNLVSGEQYF | TGTGCCAGTTTTGAGGGAAATTTGGTCTCCGGCGAGCAGTACTTC
TRBJ2-7 | - | - | 14 | TRBV28 | CASSSWTVSYEQYF | TGTGCCAGCAGTTCCTGGACGGTGTCCTACGAGCAGTACTTC
TRBJ2-1 | - | TRBD2 | 15 | TRBV19 | CASSLERDSYNEQFF | TGTGCCAGTAGTCTCGAGCGGGACTCCTACAATGAGCAGTTCTTC
TRBJ1-2 | - | TRBD1 | 15 | TRBV29-1 | CSVERRAGGVRGYTF | TGCAGCGTTGAGCGCAGGGCAGGGGGCGTGCGTGGCTACACCTTC
TRBJ1-5 | - | TRBD1 | 17 | TRBV7-2 | CASSLSGTGYSNQPQHF | TGTGCCAGCAGCCTGTCCGGGACAGGATATAGCAATCAGCCCCAGCATTTT
TRBJ2-7 | - | - | 15 | TRBV6-1 | CASREPRSVPYEQYF | TGTGCCAGCAGAGAACCCCGGTCAGTCCCCTACGAGCAGTACTTC
TRBJ2-3 | few | TRBD1 | 15 | TRBV5-1 | CASSLTGDRTDTQYF | TGCGCCAGCAGCTTGACTGGGGACAGAACAGATACGCAGTATTTT
TRBJ1-5 | - | - | 17 | TRBV18 | CASSPPTPVRSNQPQHF | TGTGCCAGCTCACCACCGACCCCGGTTAGGAGCAATCAGCCCCAGCATTTT
TRBJ2-4 | few | - | 16 | TRBV29-1 | CSVSYSAGGAKNIQYF | TGCAGCGTCTCTTATTCTGCGGGCGGAGCCAAAAACATTCAGTACTTC
TRBJ2-7 | few | TRBD1 | 14 | TRBV5-1 | CASSSGQGPYEQYF | TGCGCCAGCAGCTCAGGACAGGGGCCATACGAGCAGTACTTC
TRBJ2-4 | - | TRBD2 | 14 | TRBV29-1 | CSVHSGGAKNIQYF | TGCAGCGTTCACAGCGGGGGAGCCAAAAACATTCAGTACTTC
TRBJ2-7 | few | - | 11 | TRBV28 | CASSPRDEQYF | TGTGCCAGCAGTCCCCGGGACGAGCAGTACTTC
TRBJ2-1 | - | - | 12 | TRBV29-1 | CSVRTGYNEQFF | TGCAGCGTTAGGACGGGGTACAATGAGCAGTTCTTC
TRBJ2-7 | - | - | 12 | TRBV7-9 | CASSPPGYEQYF | TGTGCCAGCAGTCCACCCGGCTACGAGCAGTACTTC
TRBJ1-1 | few | - | 15 | TRBV7-9 | CASSLAGVPDTEAFF | TGTGCCAGCAGCTTAGCGGGGGTTCCTGACACTGAAGCTTTCTTT
TRBJ2-3 | - | - | 14 | TRBV27 | CASRWLRNTDTQYF | TGTGCCAGCAGATGGTTGCGGAACACGGATACGCAGTATTTT
TRBJ2-1 | few | TRBD1 | 11 | TRBV29-1 | CSVGQGNEQFF | TGCAGCGTCGGACAGGGCAATGAGCAGTTCTTC
TRBJ2-1 | - | TRBD2 | 15 | TRBV27 | CAIAPTSGNYNEQFF | TGTGCCATCGCCCCCACTAGCGGAAATTACAATGAGCAGTTCTTC
TRBJ2-7 | - | - | 15 | TRBV5-1 | CASSSRGPSRDEQYF | TGCGCCAGCAGCTCTCGGGGACCTAGTAGGGACGAGCAGTACTTC
TRBJ2-2 | - | TRBD2 | 16 | TRBV9 | CASSVGSGRVAGELFF | TGTGCCAGCAGCGTAGGTAGCGGGAGAGTTGCCGGGGAGCTGTTTTTT
TRBJ2-7 | - | - | 14 | TRBV7-2 | CASSLNRASYEQYF | TGTGCCAGCAGCTTAAACAGGGCCTCCTACGAGCAGTACTTC
TRBJ2-1 | - | TRBD2 | 13 | TRBV30 | CAWSIIAGNEQFF | TGTGCCTGGAGTATTATAGCGGGGAATGAGCAGTTCTTC
TRBJ2-7 | - | - | 14 | TRBV14 | CASSPYRGSYEQYF | TGTGCCAGCAGCCCTTATAGGGGCTCGTACGAGCAGTACTTC
TRBJ2-1 | - | - | 11 | TRBV20-1 | CSAPGLNEQFF | TGCAGTGCTCCAGGTTTGAATGAGCAGTTCTTC
TRBJ1-5 | - | - | 15 | TRBV15 | CATSSGTNFNQPQHF | TGTGCCACCAGCAGTGGGACAAATTTCAATCAGCCCCAGCATTTT